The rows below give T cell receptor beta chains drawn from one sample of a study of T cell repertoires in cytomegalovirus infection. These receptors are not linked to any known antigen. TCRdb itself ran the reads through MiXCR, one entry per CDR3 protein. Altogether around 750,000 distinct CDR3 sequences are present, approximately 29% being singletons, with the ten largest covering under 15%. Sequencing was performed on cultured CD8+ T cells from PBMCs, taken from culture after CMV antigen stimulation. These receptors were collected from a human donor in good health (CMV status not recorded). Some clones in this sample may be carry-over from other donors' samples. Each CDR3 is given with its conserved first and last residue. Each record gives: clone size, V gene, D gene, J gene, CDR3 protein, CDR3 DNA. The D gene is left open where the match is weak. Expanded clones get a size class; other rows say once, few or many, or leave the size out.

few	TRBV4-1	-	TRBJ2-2	CASSPRGGVNTGELFF	TGCGCCAGCAGCCCAAGGGGGGGGGTGAACACCGGGGAGCTGTTTTTT
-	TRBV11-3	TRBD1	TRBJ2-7	CASSLRQGVSYEQYF	TGTGCCAGCAGCCTCCGACAGGGGGTCTCGTACGAGCAGTACTTC
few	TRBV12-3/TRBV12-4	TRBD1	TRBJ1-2	CASSSWTGALVDGYTF	TGTGCCAGCAGTTCTTGGACAGGGGCGCTGGTTGATGGCTACACCTTC
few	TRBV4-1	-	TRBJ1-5	CASSQERGGNQPQHF	TGCGCCAGCAGCCAAGAGAGGGGGGGCAATCAGCCCCAGCATTTT
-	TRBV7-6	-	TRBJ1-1	CASTTGGSEAFF	TGTGCCAGCACCACTGGGGGGTCTGAAGCTTTCTTT
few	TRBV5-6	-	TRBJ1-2	CASSLVSGADGYTF	TGTGCCAGCAGCTTGGTTTCGGGGGCGGATGGCTACACCTTC
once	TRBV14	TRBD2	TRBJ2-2	CASSHPRGLAANTGELFF	TGTGCCAGCAGCCATCCCAGAGGACTAGCGGCGAACACCGGGGAGCTGTTTTTT
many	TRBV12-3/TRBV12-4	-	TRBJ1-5	CASSPGGFSNQPQHF	TGTGCCAGCAGTCCAGGTGGGTTTAGCAATCAGCCCCAGCATTTT
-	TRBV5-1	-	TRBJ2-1	CASPSPVTNEQFF	TGCGCCAGTCCTTCTCCCGTTACCAATGAGCAGTTCTTC
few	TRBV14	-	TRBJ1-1	CASSQDRFGGTEAFF	TGTGCCAGCAGCCAAGATAGATTCGGGGGCACTGAAGCTTTCTTT
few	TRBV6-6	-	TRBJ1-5	CAMGEYSNQPQHF	TGTGCCATGGGGGAATATAGCAATCAGCCCCAGCATTTT
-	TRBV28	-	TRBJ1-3	CASSVGSGNTIYF	TGTGCCAGCAGCGTCGGCTCTGGAAACACCATATATTTT
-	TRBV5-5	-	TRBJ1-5	CASSPLDRSNQPQHF	TGTGCCAGCAGCCCCCTGGACAGAAGCAATCAGCCCCAGCATTTT
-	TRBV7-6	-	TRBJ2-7	CASSGGGPAWEQYF	TGTGCCAGCAGCGGGGGAGGACCGGCTTGGGAGCAGTACTTC
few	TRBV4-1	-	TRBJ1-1	CASSQVEVMNTEAFF	TGCGCCAGCAGCCAAGTAGAGGTCATGAACACTGAAGCTTTCTTT
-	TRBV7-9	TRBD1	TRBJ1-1	CASSPGQGARSTEAFF	TGTGCCAGCAGCCCGGGACAGGGGGCGCGTAGCACTGAAGCTTTCTTT
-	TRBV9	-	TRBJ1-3	CASSGSGKRSGNTIYF	TGTGCCAGCAGCGGATCCGGGAAACGGTCTGGAAACACCATATATTTT
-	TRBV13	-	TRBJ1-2	CASSSRGDLVSYGYTF	TGTGCCAGCAGCTCGAGGGGGGACCTGGTTTCCTATGGCTACACCTTC
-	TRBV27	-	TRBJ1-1	CASRLGARAFF	TGTGCCAGCCGGCTCGGGGCGCGGGCTTTCTTT
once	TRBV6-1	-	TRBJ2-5	CASSSLEEGKETQYF	TGTGCCAGCAGTTCCCTGGAGGAGGGGAAAGAGACCCAGTACTTC
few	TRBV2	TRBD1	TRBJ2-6	CASSVWDRAGANVLTF	TGTGCCAGCAGTGTTTGGGACAGGGCTGGGGCCAACGTCCTGACTTTC
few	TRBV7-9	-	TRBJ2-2	CASSQRGTANRELFF	TGTGCCAGCAGCCAGAGAGGGACCGCGAACAGGGAGCTGTTTTTT
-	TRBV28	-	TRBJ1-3	CASAYERAKGNTIYF	TGTGCCAGCGCCTATGAGAGGGCTAAAGGAAACACCATATATTTT
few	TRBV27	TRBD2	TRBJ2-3	CASSYYLAGSPDTQYF	TGTGCCAGCAGTTACTACCTAGCGGGGAGTCCAGATACGCAGTATTTT
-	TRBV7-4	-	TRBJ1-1	CASSLVGQLGEAFF	TGTGCCAGCAGCTTAGTCGGGCAGTTGGGGGAAGCTTTCTTT
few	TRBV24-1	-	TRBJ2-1	CATSDPYDRTNEQFF	TGTGCCACCAGTGATCCCTACGACAGGACTAATGAGCAGTTCTTC
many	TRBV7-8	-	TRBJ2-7	CASSLNQVYEQYF	TGTGCCAGCAGCCTAAATCAGGTCTACGAGCAGTACTTC
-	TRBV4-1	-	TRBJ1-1	CASSQDHRGGSFF	TGCGCCAGCAGCCAAGATCACCGAGGGGGATCTTTCTTT
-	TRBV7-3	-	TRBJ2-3	CASTTSSIDTQYF	TGTGCCAGCACCACGAGTTCTATAGATACGCAGTATTTT
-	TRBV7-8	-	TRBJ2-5	CASSSFPGNDRETQYF	TGTGCCAGCAGCTCCTTCCCCGGCAACGACCGGGAGACCCAGTACTTC
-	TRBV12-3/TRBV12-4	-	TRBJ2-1	CASSLRGGPINEQFF	TGTGCCAGCAGTTTAAGGGGGGGCCCCATCAATGAGCAGTTCTTC
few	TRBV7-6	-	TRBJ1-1	CASSLTNGMNTEAFF	TGTGCCAGCAGCTTAACGAACGGAATGAACACTGAAGCTTTCTTT
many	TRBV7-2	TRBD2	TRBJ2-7	CASSLVPGGLIYEQYF	TGTGCCAGCAGCTTAGTTCCGGGGGGGCTAATTTACGAGCAGTACTTC
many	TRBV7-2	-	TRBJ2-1	CASSLIGVYNEQFF	TGTGCCAGCAGCTTAATAGGGGTCTACAATGAGCAGTTCTTC
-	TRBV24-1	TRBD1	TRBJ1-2	CATSHHLGTGPSYTF	TGTGCCACCAGCCACCACCTCGGGACAGGGCCCTCTTACACCTTC
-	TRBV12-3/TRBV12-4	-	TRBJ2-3	CASSVTGRADTQYF	TGTGCCAGCAGTGTGACAGGGAGGGCAGATACGCAGTATTTT
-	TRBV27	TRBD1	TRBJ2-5	CASKSGQGLWTQYF	TGTGCCAGCAAATCCGGACAGGGCCTGTGGACCCAGTACTTC
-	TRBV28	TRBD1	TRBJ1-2	CASSLLHTGGSVYGYTF	TGTGCCAGCAGTTTACTTCATACAGGGGGATCTGTCTATGGCTACACCTTC
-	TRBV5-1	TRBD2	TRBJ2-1	CASSLSGGGSEQFF	TGCGCCAGCAGCTTGTCGGGGGGAGGCAGTGAGCAGTTCTTC